Shown below are 25 T cell receptor beta chains from a single sample sequenced in a study of identical twins. MiXCR, applied by TCRdb to the 5' RACE reads, yields one record per CDR3 protein. Here the sample spans 410,000 or so distinct CDR3 sequences, under 20% being singletons. The specimen was naive T cells sorted from blood. The receptors derive from a middle-aged man in good health.

The V gene is TRBV7-2, the J gene TRBJ2-1; TRBD1 aligns across 7 bases. Germline CDR1 SGHTA, CDR2 FQGNSA. The CDR3 runs 13 residues. Trimming at V came to 4 bases and at J to 11 bases, leaving 8 bases not matched to a gene. The CDR3 DNA follows: TGTGCCAGCAGCTCTAGACAGGGCGTGAAGCAGTTCTTC. It is translated as CASSSRQGVKQFF. Filled out from reference TRBV7-2 and TRBJ2-1, the complete variable domain reads GAGVSQSPSNKVTEKGKDVELRCDPISGHTALYWYRQSLGQGLEFLIYFQGNSAPDKSGLPSDRFSAERTGGSVSTLTIQRTQQEDSAVYLCASSSRQGVKQFFGPGTRLTVL.

This clonotype has at least ten counts. This chain links TRBV9 with TRBJ2-3; no firm D call. Trimming cost V 4 bases and J 7 bases, with 7 bases left between them. The germline V gene has CDR1 SGDLS and CDR2 YYNGEE. The CDR3 loop spans 11 amino acids. CDR3 loop: CASSSSYTQYF. The CDR3, as DNA: TGTGCCAGCAGCTCCTCGTATACGCAGTATTTT.

This chain connects TRBV12-3 or TRBV12-4 to TRBJ1-1, with no clear D. V was trimmed by 6 bases and J by 10 bases, leaving 15 bases between them. The CDR3 is made up of 12 amino acids. The CDR3 region is CASSPGALGAFF. In DNA, the CDR3 is TGTGCCAGCAGCCCCGGCGCTCTCGGAGCTTTCTTT.

This clonotype was seen repeatedly, ten times or more. This chain connects TRBV5-1 to TRBJ2-3, with 8 bases identical to TRBD1. Unmatched junction bases numbered 3, after V lost 3 bases and J lost 0 bases. This CDR3 has 15 residues. In germline, CDR1 is SGHRS, CDR2 YFSETQ. CDR3 nucleotide sequence: TGCGCCAGCAGCTCACGACAGGGGAGCACAGATACGCAGTATTTT. This encodes CASSSRQGSTDTQYF. Using reference TRBV5-1 and TRBJ2-3 for the parts outside the CDR3, the full variable domain is KAGVTQTPRYLIKTRGQQVTLSCSPISGHRSVSWYQQTPGQGLQFLFEYFSETQRNKGNFPGRFSGRQFSNSRSEMNVSTLELGDSALYLCASSSRQGSTDTQYFGPGTRLTVL.

With regard to this clonotype: This may arise from a read error, as a much more abundant clone is one base away. V gene TRBV5-1 combines with J gene TRBJ1-1, with TRBD1 as a possible D gene (5 bases). The germline V gene encodes CDR1 SGHRS and CDR2 YFSETQ. This CDR3 spans 15 amino acids. V lost 4 bases and J lost 4, with 17 bases in between. This CDR3 reads CASSLRQREGTEAFF. CDR3 bases: TGCGCCAGCAGCCTAAGACAGAGGGAGGGCACTGAAGCTTTCTTT. The full variable domain, rest sourced from reference TRBV5-1 and TRBJ1-1, is KAGVTQTPRYLIKTRGQQVTLSCSPISGHRSVSWYQQTPGQGLQFLFEYFSETQRNKGNFPGRFSGRQFSNSRSEMNVSTLELGDSALYLCASSLRQREGTEAFFGQGTRLTVV.

This clonotype appeared a few times. The chain uses TRBV20-1 and TRBJ2-3, with D uncertain. Per germline, CDR1 DFQATT and CDR2 SNEGSKA (reference sequence). The germline V and J ends were trimmed by 0 bases and 0 bases, with 10 bases remaining between them. This CDR3 comprises 15 residues. This CDR3 reads CSARDLVDSTDTQYF. In DNA form, the CDR3 reads TGCAGTGCTAGAGATCTTGTAGATAGCACAGATACGCAGTATTTT.

This chain joins TRBV6-2 or TRBV6-3 and TRBJ2-4; D possibly corresponds to TRBD2 (5 bases). Deletions cut 5 bases from V and 8 bases from J, with 16 bases between. The CDR3 has 14 residues. In germline, CDR1 is MNHEY, CDR2 SVGEGT. The CDR3 region is CASSRTAAGDIQYF. The CDR3 DNA follows: TGTGCCAGCAGTAGGACGGCCGCCGGGGACATTCAGTACTTC.

V and J are TRBV6-5 and TRBJ2-3; the D is unclear. From germline, CDR1 is MNHEY and CDR2 SVGAGI. The CDR3 sequence is 16 residues long. Trimming pared 0 bases from V and 4 bases from J, leaving 14 bases between. The CDR3 DNA sequence: TGTGCCAGCAGTTACTCAACTCATCCGGCCCCAGATACGCAGTATTTT. Protein product: CASSYSTHPAPDTQYF.

This clonotype was found a few times. J is TRBJ2-1 and V is TRBV6-6; no clear D. Trimming shortened V by 0 bases and J by 8 bases, and 8 bases separated the two germline ends. The CDR3 has 13 residues. Germline V gene sequence: CDR1 MNHNY, CDR2 SVGAGI (reference sequence). This CDR3 is CASSYSKGYEQFF. The CDR3 DNA sequence: TGTGCCAGCAGTTACTCGAAAGGCTATGAGCAGTTCTTC.

This clonotype was seen repeatedly, ten times or more. The J gene is TRBJ1-1, the V gene TRBV12-3 or TRBV12-4; 7 bases match TRBD1. V lost 5 bases to trimming and J lost 1 base; unmatched junction nucleotides: 4. The CDR3 contains 14 residues. The CDR3 sequence is CASSLGQPNTEAFF. The CDR3 coding sequence is TGTGCCAGCAGTCTGGGACAGCCGAACACTGAAGCTTTCTTT.

This clonotype was found many times. This chain uses TRBV6-1 with TRBJ2-2; possibly TRBD2 for D (6 bases). The CDR3 sequence is 14 residues long. With 6 bases removed from V and 4 bases from J, the gap between germline ends came to 12 bases. The V gene's germline CDR1 is MNHNS and CDR2 SASEGT. The CDR3 here is CASRGGARTGELFF. As DNA, the CDR3 is TGTGCCAGCAGGGGCGGGGCCCGCACCGGGGAGCTGTTTTTT.

The sample holds many counts of this clonotype. This chain uses TRBV14 with TRBJ2-7; D remains unclear. CDR3 length: 11 residues. Trimming left V 7 bases short and J 3 bases short, with 7 bases between. The V gene's germline CDR1 is SGHDN and CDR2 FVKESK. CDR3 sequence reads: CASIQFYEQYF. The CDR3 DNA follows: TGTGCCAGCATTCAGTTCTACGAGCAGTACTTC. Variable domain in full (rest from reference TRBV14 and TRBJ2-7): EAGVTQFPSHSVIEKGQTVTLRCDPISGHDNLYWYRRVMGKEIKFLLHFVKESKQDESGMPNNRFLAERTGGTYSTLKVQPAELEDSGVYFCASIQFYEQYFGPGTRLTVT.

This clonotype was seen only a few times. The chain has TRBV7-3 and TRBJ2-1; D might be TRBD1 (6 bases). The CDR3 length is 13 residues. Per germline, CDR1 SGHTA and CDR2 FQGTGA. The ends were cut back, 2 bases at V and 7 bases at J, with 9 bases in the middle. In DNA, the CDR3 is TGTGCCAGCAGCTTAGACAGGAGAAATGAGCAGTTCTTC. Translating gives CASSLDRRNEQFF. The full variable domain, completed using reference TRBV7-3 and TRBJ2-1, is GAGVSQTPSNKVTEKGKYVELRCDPISGHTALYWYRQSLGQGPEFLIYFQGTGAADDSGLPNDRFFAVRPEGSVSTLKIQRTERGDSAVYLCASSLDRRNEQFFGPGTRLTVL.

The rearrangement uses TRBV5-1 and TRBJ2-7, with TRBD2 matching over 14 bases. The CDR3 contains 18 residues. V was pared by 0 bases and J by 2 bases, with 7 bases of the junction left unmatched. CDR1 is SGHRS and CDR2 is YFSETQ in the germline V gene. CDR3 residues: CASSLGLAGGPVTYEQYF. Written as DNA, the CDR3 is TGCGCCAGCAGCTTGGGACTAGCGGGAGGGCCAGTAACCTACGAGCAGTACTTC. The entire variable domain, with the rest obtained from reference TRBV5-1 and TRBJ2-7, is as follows: KAGVTQTPRYLIKTRGQQVTLSCSPISGHRSVSWYQQTPGQGLQFLFEYFSETQRNKGNFPGRFSGRQFSNSRSEMNVSTLELGDSALYLCASSLGLAGGPVTYEQYFGPGTRLTVT.

This clonotype showed up just a few times. V and J are TRBV6-5 and TRBJ1-2, with TRBD1 as a possible D gene (5 bases). The length of the CDR3 is 15 residues. In germline, CDR1 is MNHEY, CDR2 SVGAGI. The germline V and J ends were trimmed by 4 bases and 2 bases, with 14 bases remaining between them. The CDR3, as DNA: TGTGCCAGCAGTTCCTTACTAAGGGACAACTATGGCTACACCTTC. This codes for CASSSLLRDNYGYTF.

This clonotype turned up a few times. The chain has TRBV7-9 and TRBJ2-5; perhaps TRBD2 as D (5 bases). V was trimmed by 7 bases and J by 5 bases, leaving 17 bases between them. The germline V gene encodes CDR1 SEHNR and CDR2 FQNEAQ (reference sequence). The CDR3 is 14 residues long. CDR3 amino acids: CASTTPASLETQYF. In DNA, the CDR3 is TGTGCCAGCACCACACCGGCTAGCTTGGAGACCCAGTACTTC. Full variable domain (missing parts from reference TRBV7-9 and TRBJ2-5): DTGVSQNPRHKITKRGQNVTFRCDPISEHNRLYWYRQTLGQGPEFLTYFQNEAQLEKSRLLSDRFSAERPKGSFSTLEIQRTEQGDSAMYLCASTTPASLETQYFGPGTRLLVL.

CDR3 loop: CASSLSRDRAFTDTQYF. The DNA for the CDR3 is TGTGCCAGCAGTTTATCACGGGACAGAGCCTTCACAGATACGCAGTATTTT. V usage is TRBV12-3 or TRBV12-4 and J usage is TRBJ2-3; TRBD1 matches 7 bases. With 2 bases clipped from V and 2 bases from J, the junction kept 10 bases outside the gene matches. The CDR3 covers 17 residues.

This clonotype was found many times. The CDR3 DNA follows: TGTGCCAGCAGCTTCTACACTAGTTGGACCGGGGAGCTGTTTTTT. Protein: CASSFYTSWTGELFF. The V call is TRBV7-9, the J call TRBJ2-2, with a possible D match to TRBD2 (5 bases). V was shortened by 3 bases and J by 5 bases, with 13 bases between the two germline ends. This CDR3 has 15 amino acids. Germline V gene lookup returns CDR1 SEHNR and CDR2 FQNEAQ (reference sequence).

The chain couples TRBV6-1 to TRBJ2-7; D remains unclear. V lost 6 bases and J 3 bases, leaving 12 bases between the germline ends. The CDR3 length is 13 residues. CDR1 MNHNS and CDR2 SASEGT come from the germline V gene. Written as DNA, the CDR3 is TGTGCCAGCAGACCCGGCCAATTCTACGAGCAGTACTTC. Protein: CASRPGQFYEQYF.

This clonotype was seen a handful of times. V gene TRBV19 combines with J gene TRBJ2-5; D is perhaps TRBD1 (6 bases). The V end was cut by 1 base, the J end by 7 bases, with 16 bases between. This CDR3 is built from 15 residues. Germline loops: CDR1 LNHDA, CDR2 SQIVND (reference sequence). DNA of the CDR3: TGTGCCAGTAGTATAGGGTCCGGACAGTCCGGGACCCAGTACTTC. This translates into CASSIGSGQSGTQYF.

In its sample, this clonotype was seen a few times. The gene calls are TRBV20-1 and TRBJ2-5, with 7 nucleotides matching TRBD2. Germline CDR1 DFQATT, CDR2 SNEGSKA (reference sequence). This CDR3 has 15 amino acids. V gave up 3 bases and J gave up 0 bases; unmatched junction bases: 7. The CDR3 nucleotides are TGCAGTGCTAGGGAAGCGGGGTGGTACCAAGAGACCCAGTACTTC. This codes for CSAREAGWYQETQYF.

This clonotype was seen more than once but under ten times. This chain connects TRBV29-1 to TRBJ2-6; no clear D. The CDR3 is made up of 13 amino acids. The germline CDR1 and CDR2 sequences are SQVTM and ANQGSEA. Trimming shortened V by 3 bases and J by 0 bases, and 3 bases separated the two germline ends. CDR3 amino acids: CSVDSSGANVLTF. As DNA, the CDR3 is TGCAGCGTTGACAGCTCTGGGGCCAACGTCCTGACTTTC.

This clonotype was counted many times. The V call is TRBV3-1, the J call TRBJ2-2, with D maybe TRBD2 (5 bases). Germline V lookup: CDR1 LGHDT, CDR2 YNNKEL (reference sequence). The CDR3 sequence is 15 residues long. Between the trimmed V and J ends, which lost 4 bases and 7 bases, there was a span of 16 bases. This chain's CDR3 is CASSRGSRNLGELFF. CDR3 sequence (DNA): TGTGCCAGCAGCCGCGGGTCTCGAAACCTCGGGGAGCTGTTTTTT.

This clonotype occurred many times. The J gene is TRBJ2-7, the V gene TRBV4-1; D unclear. The CDR3 is 15 amino acids. Trimming shortened V by 2 bases and J by 6 bases, and 17 bases separated the two germline ends. CDR1 is MGHRA, CDR2 YSYEKL, per germline. The CDR3 protein is CASSQLGLPGSEQYF. In DNA, the CDR3 is TGCGCCAGCAGCCAATTGGGCCTCCCGGGCTCCGAGCAGTACTTC.

The chain has TRBV7-3 and TRBJ2-1, with 15 bases fitting TRBD2. This CDR3 has 16 amino acids. Germline CDR1 is SGHTA and CDR2 is FQGTGA. V was clipped by 6 bases and J by 7 bases; unmatched bases: 7. As DNA, the CDR3 is TGTGCCAGCAGTCTTTCCGGGACTAGCGGGGGGAATGAGCAGTTCTTC. Its protein product is CASSLSGTSGGNEQFF.